A single sample is the source of the 17 T cell receptor beta chains below, sequenced in a study of cytomegalovirus exposure and HLA in healthy donors. The PCR had 60 Vbeta and 13 Jbeta primers. The method was immunoSEQ multiplex PCR; TCRdb's version includes in-frame clones alone and lacks a portion of them. The sample lists 150,000 to 200,000 clones, about 80% occurring once. The sample consisted of PBMCs. All receptors come from a man between 18 and 35 years old in good health and CMV-seronegative.

The chain is built from TRBV6-1 and TRBJ1-4; 8 nucleotides align to TRBD1. Unmatched junction bases numbered 8, after V lost 7 bases and J lost 4 bases. Germline V gene sequence: CDR1 MNHNS, CDR2 SASEGT. This CDR3 is built from 15 residues. CDR3 protein: CASIDRGSLNEKLFF. The CDR3 DNA sequence: TGTGCCAGCATTGACAGGGGTAGCCTTAATGAAAAACTGTTTTTT.

This clone was counted a few times. This chain uses TRBV5-6 with TRBJ2-3; possibly TRBD2 for D (6 bases). Germline values: CDR1 SGHDT, CDR2 YYEEEE. V was clipped by 3 bases and J by 5 bases, with 13 bases between them. The length of the CDR3 is 14 residues. CDR3 nucleotide sequence: TGTGCCAGCAGCTCCGGGACTTTTGGAGATACGCAGTATTTT. Its protein product is CASSSGTFGDTQYF.

The rearrangement links TRBV30 to TRBJ1-2; 11 nucleotides agree with TRBD1. This CDR3 region has 12 residues. Germline CDR1 reads GTSNPN; CDR2 reads SVGIG (reference sequence). The junction had 4 bases not matched to a gene; V was cut back by 5 bases and J by 8 bases. This CDR3 reads CAWGQGAGGYTF. CDR3 bases: TGTGCCTGGGGACAGGGGGCGGGGGGCTACACCTTC.

The chain carries TRBV12-5 and TRBJ2-3, with no clear D. This CDR3 comprises 14 residues. Germline V gene data show CDR1 as LGHNT and CDR2 as FRNRAP. The V and J ends lost 1 base and 4 bases respectively, with 9 bases between them. CDR3 in amino acids: CASGLGQASDTQYF. CDR3 nucleotide sequence: TGTGCTAGTGGTTTGGGGCAGGCCTCAGATACGCAGTATTTT.

The CDR3 region has the DNA TGTGCCAGCAGCTATCGCCAAGAGACCCAGTACTTC. Translating it yields CASSYRQETQYF. The chain has TRBV7-9 and TRBJ2-5; no clear D gene. V was cut by 4 bases and J by 1 base, with 4 bases left in between. CDR1 is SEHNR, CDR2 FQNEAQ, per germline (reference sequence). The CDR3 is 12 amino acids.

This rearrangement joins TRBV7-2 to TRBJ2-2, with TRBD1 as a possible D gene (5 bases). Trimming took 5 bases from V and 5 from J, leaving 12 bases between them. Germline V gives CDR1 SGHTA, CDR2 FQGNSA. The CDR3 has 14 amino acids. The CDR3 is CASSPRQNTGELFF. CDR3 DNA: TGTGCCAGCAGCCCGCGACAGAATACCGGGGAGCTGTTTTTT.

This clone was found once. In the same sample, other DNA sequences code for this CDR3. The chain has TRBV5-1 and TRBJ2-3; TRBD2 might be the D (5 bases). The CDR3 length is 15 residues. V was clipped by 1 base and J by 9 bases, with 18 bases between them. The V gene's germline CDR1 is SGHRS and CDR2 YFSETQ. CDR3 loop: CASSLSGNSEQTQYF. DNA of the CDR3: TGCGCCAGCAGCTTGTCGGGGAACTCCGAACAGACGCAGTATTTT.

V gene TRBV2 combines with J gene TRBJ1-6, with 7 positions matching TRBD1. Germline CDR1 and CDR2: SNHLY and FYNNEI. With V trimmed by 3 bases and J by 8 bases, 1 base remained unmatched. The CDR3 extends over 13 amino acids. The CDR3 DNA follows: TGTGCCAGCAGTGACAGGGGGGATTCACCCCTCCACTTT. Encoded protein: CASSDRGDSPLHF.

The chain is built from TRBV9 and TRBJ2-1; no firm D call. V gave up 0 bases and J gave up 7 bases, with 2 bases separating them. This CDR3 comprises 11 residues. Germline CDR1 reads SGDLS; CDR2 reads YYNGEE. The CDR3 region is CASSVANEQFF. DNA for the CDR3: TGTGCCAGCAGCGTAGCAAATGAGCAGTTCTTC.

This chain uses TRBV5-4 with TRBJ2-1, with a possible D match to TRBD2 (6 bases). Trimming took 3 bases from V and 10 from J, leaving 11 bases between them. CDR1 is SGHNT, CDR2 YYREEE, per germline (reference sequence). This CDR3 comprises 12 residues. CDR3 sequence (DNA): TGTGCCAGCAGCTCCATAGCGGAAGAGCAGTTCTTC. It codes for CASSSIAEEQFF.

The chain links TRBV5-1 to TRBJ2-3; TRBD2 agrees at 14 bases. Unmatched junction bases numbered 13, after V lost 4 bases and J lost 6 bases. Per the germline V gene, CDR1 is SGHRS and CDR2 is YFSETQ. This CDR3 comprises 18 residues. The CDR3 here is CASSPGFGLAGGEDTQYF. The CDR3 DNA is TGCGCCAGCAGCCCGGGTTTCGGACTAGCGGGGGGTGAGGATACGCAGTATTTT.

The chain carries TRBV29-1 and TRBJ2-7, with 7 bases lining up with TRBD2. V shed 0 bases, J shed 4 bases, and the junction held 9 bases outside the gene matches. The length of the CDR3 is 15 residues. Germline V lookup: CDR1 SQVTM, CDR2 ANQGSEA. CDR3 in amino acids: CSVEESGRAGYEQYF. The CDR3 DNA reads as TGCAGCGTTGAAGAGTCGGGGAGGGCAGGGTACGAGCAGTACTTC.

Only a few counts were recorded for this clone. The rearrangement joins TRBV4-3 to TRBJ2-2, with 7 bases fitting TRBD1. The length of the CDR3 is 16 residues. From germline, CDR1 is LGHNA and CDR2 YSLEER. The V and J ends lost 0 bases and 4 bases, in that order; junction bases with no gene match: 5. CDR3: CASSQEADRVTGELFF. CDR3 nucleotides: TGCGCCAGCAGCCAAGAGGCCGACAGGGTCACCGGGGAGCTGTTTTTT.

The genes are TRBV29-1 and TRBJ2-1; 11 bases fit TRBD1. This CDR3 contains 13 residues. Trimming removed 8 bases from V and 4 bases from J; junction bases left unmatched: 4. From germline, CDR1 is SQVTM and CDR2 ANQGSEA. The CDR3 here is CSTGTGGYNEQFF. The CDR3 coding sequence is TGCAGCACCGGGACAGGGGGATACAATGAGCAGTTCTTC.

This clone was seen a few times. The chain uses TRBV5-1 and TRBJ2-7, with D possibly matching TRBD2 (5 bases). This CDR3 contains 15 residues. The germline gives CDR1 SGHRS, CDR2 YFSETQ. V lost 4 bases, J lost 9 bases, and 23 bases lay in between. CDR3 sequence reads: CASSGRGLPAWVQYF. The CDR3 bases are TGCGCCAGCAGCGGGAGAGGGCTGCCCGCCTGGGTGCAGTACTTC.

The chain joins TRBV28 to TRBJ1-5; 8 nucleotides match TRBD1. This CDR3 is 15 amino acids long. Looked up from germline, CDR1 is MDHEN and CDR2 is SYDVKM. Trimming removed 6 bases from V and 3 bases from J; junction bases left unmatched: 7. The CDR3 sequence: CASRVSDRDNQPQHF. The CDR3 DNA reads TGTGCCAGCAGAGTATCGGACAGGGACAATCAGCCCCAGCATTTT.

The V and J genes are TRBV11-3 and TRBJ2-3; D is unresolved. Looked up from germline, CDR1 is SGHNT and CDR2 is YENEEA. V dropped 0 bases and J dropped 0 bases, with 7 bases sitting between them. The CDR3 sequence is 15 residues long. CDR3 sequence: CASSLDGSSTDTQYF. Here the CDR3 DNA reads TGTGCCAGCAGCTTAGATGGTAGCAGCACAGATACGCAGTATTTT.